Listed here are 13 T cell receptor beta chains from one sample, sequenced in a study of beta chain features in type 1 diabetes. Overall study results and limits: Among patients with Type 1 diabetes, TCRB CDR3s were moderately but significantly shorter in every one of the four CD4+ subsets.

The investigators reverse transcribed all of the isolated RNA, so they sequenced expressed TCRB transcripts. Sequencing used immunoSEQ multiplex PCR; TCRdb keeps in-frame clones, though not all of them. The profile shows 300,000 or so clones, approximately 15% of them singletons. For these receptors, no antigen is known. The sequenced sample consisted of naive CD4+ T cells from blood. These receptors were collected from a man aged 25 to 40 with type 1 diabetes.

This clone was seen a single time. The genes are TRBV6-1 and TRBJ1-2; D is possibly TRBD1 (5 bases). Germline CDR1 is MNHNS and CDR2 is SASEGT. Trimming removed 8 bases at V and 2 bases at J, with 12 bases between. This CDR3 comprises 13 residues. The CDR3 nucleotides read TGTGCCAGCGGACCCAGGGCGAACTATGGCTACACCTTC. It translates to CASGPRANYGYTF.

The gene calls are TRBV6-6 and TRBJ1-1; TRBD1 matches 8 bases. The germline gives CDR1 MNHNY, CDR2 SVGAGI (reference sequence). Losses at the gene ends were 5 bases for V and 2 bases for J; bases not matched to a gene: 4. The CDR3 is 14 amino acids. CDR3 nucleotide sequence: TGTGCCAGCAGTCCAGGGGGCTCAAACACTGAAGCTTTCTTT. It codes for CASSPGGSNTEAFF.

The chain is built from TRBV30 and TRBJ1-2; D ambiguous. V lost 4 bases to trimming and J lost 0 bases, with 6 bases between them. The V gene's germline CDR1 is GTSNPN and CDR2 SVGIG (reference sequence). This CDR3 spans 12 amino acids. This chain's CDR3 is CAWTLANYGYTF. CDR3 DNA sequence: TGTGCCTGGACCTTAGCTAACTATGGCTACACCTTC.

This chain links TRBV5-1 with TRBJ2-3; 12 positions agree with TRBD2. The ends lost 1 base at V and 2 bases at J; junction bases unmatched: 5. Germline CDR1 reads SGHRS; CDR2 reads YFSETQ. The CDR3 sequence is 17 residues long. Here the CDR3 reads CASSLFLAGGVTDTQYF. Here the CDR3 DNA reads TGCGCCAGCAGCTTGTTTCTAGCGGGAGGGGTCACAGATACGCAGTATTTT.

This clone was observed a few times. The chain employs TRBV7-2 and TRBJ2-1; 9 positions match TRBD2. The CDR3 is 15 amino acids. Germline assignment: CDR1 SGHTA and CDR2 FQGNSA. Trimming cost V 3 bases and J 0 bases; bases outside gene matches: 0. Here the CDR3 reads CASSFSGSSYNEQFF. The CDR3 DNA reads TGTGCCAGCAGCTTTAGCGGGAGCTCCTACAATGAGCAGTTCTTC.

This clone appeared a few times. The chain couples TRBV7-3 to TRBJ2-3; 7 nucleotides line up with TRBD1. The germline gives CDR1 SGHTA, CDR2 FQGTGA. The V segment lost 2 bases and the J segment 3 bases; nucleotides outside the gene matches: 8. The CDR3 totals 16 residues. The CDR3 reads CASSLGRQGLTDTQYF. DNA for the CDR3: TGTGCCAGCAGCTTAGGACGACAGGGCTTAACAGATACGCAGTATTTT.

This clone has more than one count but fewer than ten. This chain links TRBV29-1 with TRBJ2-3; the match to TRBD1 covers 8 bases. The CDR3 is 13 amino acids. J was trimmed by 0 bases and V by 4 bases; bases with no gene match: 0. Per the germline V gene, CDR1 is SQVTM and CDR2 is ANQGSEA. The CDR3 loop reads CSVGTGSTDTQYF. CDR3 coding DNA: TGCAGCGTTGGGACAGGGAGCACAGATACGCAGTATTTT.

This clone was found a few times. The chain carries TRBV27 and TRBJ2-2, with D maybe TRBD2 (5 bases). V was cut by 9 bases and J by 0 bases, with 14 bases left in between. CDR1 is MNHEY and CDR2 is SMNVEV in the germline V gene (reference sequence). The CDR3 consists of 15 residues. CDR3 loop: CASGKDFANTGELFF. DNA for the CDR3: TGTGCCAGTGGGAAGGACTTTGCGAACACCGGGGAGCTGTTTTTT.

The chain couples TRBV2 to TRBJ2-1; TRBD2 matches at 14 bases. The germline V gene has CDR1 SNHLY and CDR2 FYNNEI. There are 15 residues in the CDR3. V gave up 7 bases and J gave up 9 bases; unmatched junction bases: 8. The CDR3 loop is CASNLGLAGVGEQFF. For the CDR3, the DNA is TGTGCCAGCAACCTGGGACTAGCGGGAGTGGGTGAGCAGTTCTTC.

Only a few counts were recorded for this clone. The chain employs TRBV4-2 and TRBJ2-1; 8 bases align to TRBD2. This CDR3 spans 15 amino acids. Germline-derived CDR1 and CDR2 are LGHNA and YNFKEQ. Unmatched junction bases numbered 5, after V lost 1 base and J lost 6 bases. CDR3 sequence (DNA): TGTGCCAGCAGCCAAGTACTAGCGGTGAGCAATGAGCAGTTCTTC. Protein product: CASSQVLAVSNEQFF.

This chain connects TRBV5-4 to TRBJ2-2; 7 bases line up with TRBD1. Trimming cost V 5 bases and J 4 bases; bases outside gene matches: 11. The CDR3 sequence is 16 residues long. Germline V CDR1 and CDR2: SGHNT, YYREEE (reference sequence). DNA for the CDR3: TGTGCCAGCAGTTATGACAGGGTCGTCGGCACCGGGGAGCTGTTTTTT. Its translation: CASSYDRVVGTGELFF.

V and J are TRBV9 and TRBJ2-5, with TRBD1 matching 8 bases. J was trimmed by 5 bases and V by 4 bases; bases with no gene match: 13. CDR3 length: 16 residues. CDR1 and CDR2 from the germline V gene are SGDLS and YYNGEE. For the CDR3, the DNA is TGTGCCAGCAGCCCAAACGCCCCAGGGGGCGGTGAGACCCAGTACTTC. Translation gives CASSPNAPGGGETQYF.

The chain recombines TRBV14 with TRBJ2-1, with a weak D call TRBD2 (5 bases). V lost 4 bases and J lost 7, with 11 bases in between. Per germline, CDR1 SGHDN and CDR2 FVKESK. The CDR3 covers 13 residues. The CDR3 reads CASSLIGGNEQFF. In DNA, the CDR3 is TGTGCCAGCAGCCTTATTGGAGGTAATGAGCAGTTCTTC.